This is a list of T cell receptor beta chains from one sample in a study of T cell responses to AZD1222 COVID-19 vaccine. Sequencing was performed with immunoSEQ multiplex PCR; in TCRdb, only in-frame clones are kept and a portion is missing. The sample contains approximately 190,000 clones, approximately 91% of which appear only once. The sequencing used peripheral blood, collected on day 0 of AZD1222 vaccination. The source of these receptors is an adult in good health. The CDR3 runs from the conserved cysteine through the conserved F or W. The D gene is left open where the match is weak. Clone size appears in some rows only: once, few, many, or a class for an expanded clone.

cdr3_nt,cdr3_aa,d_call,clone_size,j_call,v_call
TGCAGCGCCCCGACTCCCTCCACAGATACGCAGTATTTT,CSAPTPSTDTQYF,.,.,TRBJ2-3,TRBV29-1
TGTGCCAGTAGTTTTGTACTCTCTAGCACAGATACGCAGTATTTT,CASSFVLSSTDTQYF,.,.,TRBJ2-3,TRBV19
TGTGCCACCAGCAGAGATCGGGGCGATGGATCCTACGAGCAGTACTTC,CATSRDRGDGSYEQYF,.,.,TRBJ2-7,TRBV15
TGTGCCACTAGGGGAGGGGGGCAGCCCCAGCATTTT,CATRGGGQPQHF,.,.,TRBJ1-5,TRBV6-5
TGTGCCAGCAGTTTGGACAGGGAAAACATTCAGTACTTC,CASSLDRENIQYF,TRBD1,.,TRBJ2-4,TRBV27
TGCGCCAGCAGTGGAATGGTCTCCACCGGGGAGCTGTTTTTT,CASSGMVSTGELFF,.,medium-sized,TRBJ2-2,TRBV10-2
TGTGCCACCACGTTGACAGGCTATAGCAATCAGCCCCAGCATTTT,CATTLTGYSNQPQHF,.,.,TRBJ1-5,TRBV19
TGTGCCAGCAATCAGCAGGGCGGAGGAAACACCATATATTTT,CASNQQGGGNTIYF,.,once,TRBJ1-3,TRBV2
TGTGCCAGCAGCCATGAACAGGGAGCTGGAAACACCATATATTTT,CASSHEQGAGNTIYF,.,.,TRBJ1-3,TRBV4-2
TGTGCCAGCAGTCCCCCGGGTGAGCAGTTCTTC,CASSPPGEQFF,.,.,TRBJ2-1,TRBV12-3/TRBV12-4
TGTGCCAGCACTGGGGCGGTAACCTACGAGCAGTACTTC,CASTGAVTYEQYF,.,few,TRBJ2-7,TRBV28
TGTGCCAGCAGCTTGTACGGGGGGTCGGGTGAAAAACTGTTTTTT,CASSLYGGSGEKLFF,.,once,TRBJ1-4,TRBV5-4
TGTGCCAGCAGTGCTCGGACAGGGGGGACCGGGGAGCTGTTTTTT,CASSARTGGTGELFF,TRBD1,.,TRBJ2-2,TRBV25-1
TGTGCCAGCTCCGGTGGGACAGGGTCGGTTGAAAAACTGTTTTTT,CASSGGTGSVEKLFF,TRBD1,.,TRBJ1-4,TRBV18
TGTGCCAGCAGTGAAAGTAGCGGGAGATCCAATGAGCAGTTCTTC,CASSESSGRSNEQFF,TRBD2,.,TRBJ2-1,TRBV6-4
TGCGCCAGCACCCCGACGTCCGGGACAGAGACCTACGAGCAGTACTTC,CASTPTSGTETYEQYF,TRBD1,.,TRBJ2-7,TRBV5-1
TGTGCCAGAGTAGATGGCAGGGGGGGTCCCAGAACTAGCTCCTATAATTCACCCCTCCACTTT,CARVDGRGGPRTSSYNSPLHF,TRBD1,.,TRBJ1-6,TRBV6-8
TGTGCCAGCAGCCCCCGGGGCCTCACCGGGGAGCTGTTTTTT,CASSPRGLTGELFF,.,.,TRBJ2-2,TRBV6-5
TGCGCCAGCAGCCACGGACAGGGGAACACTGAAGCTTTCTTT,CASSHGQGNTEAFF,TRBD1,.,TRBJ1-1,TRBV5-1
TGCGCCAGCAGCCCATTAGCGGGGGCCCCAGAGACCCAGTACTTC,CASSPLAGAPETQYF,TRBD2,.,TRBJ2-5,TRBV4-1
TGTGCCAGCAGCCAGAGGACTAGCGGGAGTTCCGGGGAGCTGTTTTTT,CASSQRTSGSSGELFF,TRBD2,.,TRBJ2-2,TRBV4-2
TGCGCCAGCAGCCCCGGGACAGGATATCTCTATGGCTACACCTTC,CASSPGTGYLYGYTF,TRBD1,.,TRBJ1-2,TRBV5-1
TGTGCCATCAGCAGCGACAGGGAGGAGTACGAGCAGTACTTC,CAISSDREEYEQYF,.,.,TRBJ2-7,TRBV10-3
TGTGCCAGCTCACAGGGAGGGAGCACTGAAGCTTTCTTT,CASSQGGSTEAFF,.,.,TRBJ1-1,TRBV18
TGTGCCAGCAGTGGGGACAGCAGGAATCAGCCCCAGCATTTT,CASSGDSRNQPQHF,TRBD1,.,TRBJ1-5,TRBV25-1
TGTGCCAGCAGTGGACAGGGCCGGAACACTGAAGCTTTCTTT,CASSGQGRNTEAFF,TRBD1,.,TRBJ1-1,TRBV2
TGTGCCAGTAGTACCCCGGACAGATTGAACACTGAAGCTTTCTTT,CASSTPDRLNTEAFF,.,.,TRBJ1-1,TRBV19
TGCAGCGTGGAACGGGACAGGGCTTACAATGAGCAGTTCTTC,CSVERDRAYNEQFF,TRBD1,.,TRBJ2-1,TRBV29-1
TGTGCCATCAGTGAGTCGGCTTCTTCACCCCTCCACTTT,CAISESASSPLHF,.,once,TRBJ1-6,TRBV10-3
TGTGCCAGCAGTGAATTGAGTGGACAGGGAGGAGGCGAGCAGTACTTC,CASSELSGQGGGEQYF,TRBD1,.,TRBJ2-7,TRBV2
TGTGCCAGCAGCTCATCAATTGCGGGACCTTACAATGAGCAGTTCTTC,CASSSSIAGPYNEQFF,.,.,TRBJ2-1,TRBV11-2
TGTGCCAGCAGCACCGGGACAGGGAGAGAGCAGTACTTC,CASSTGTGREQYF,TRBD1,.,TRBJ2-7,TRBV3-1/TRBV3-2
TGTGCCAGTAGTATGATAGCAGGGGCCTACGAGCAGTACTTC,CASSMIAGAYEQYF,.,.,TRBJ2-7,TRBV19
TGTGCCAGCGTAAGACAGGCGGGTCCCCTCCACTTT,CASVRQAGPLHF,.,.,TRBJ1-6,TRBV28
TGTGCCAGCAGCGCCATAAGGGGTAATTCACCCCTCCACTTT,CASSAIRGNSPLHF,.,.,TRBJ1-6,TRBV7-2
TGTGCCAGCAGCCAAGATAAAACAGGGGGAGGTGAAAAACTGTTTTTT,CASSQDKTGGGEKLFF,TRBD1,.,TRBJ1-4,TRBV4-2
TGTGCCAGCAGGCAACAGGGGAACACTGAAGCTTTCTTT,CASRQQGNTEAFF,.,once,TRBJ1-1,TRBV2
TGTGCCAGCAGCGAACACAGGGGGCTTGGAAACACCATATATTTT,CASSEHRGLGNTIYF,TRBD1,.,TRBJ1-3,TRBV5-8
TGTGCCATCAGCGCGGGACAGGGGCCAGATACGCAGTATTTT,CAISAGQGPDTQYF,TRBD1,.,TRBJ2-3,TRBV10-3
TGTGCCAGCAGTTTAGCGGGAGAACACACCGGGGAGCTGTTTTTT,CASSLAGEHTGELFF,TRBD2,.,TRBJ2-2,TRBV27
TGTGCCAGCATGTCCTCCGGCAGGGGCCCCTACGAGCAGTACTTC,CASMSSGRGPYEQYF,.,.,TRBJ2-7,TRBV28
TGCAGTGCTGGAAAAGAGACCCAGTACTTC,CSAGKETQYF,.,.,TRBJ2-5,TRBV20-1
TGTGCCAGCAGCCGATTTGGGGGGCCCAATAGGGAGCAGGTCGGCGAGGGGCAGTACTTC,CASSRFGGPNREQVGEGQYF,.,.,TRBJ2-7,TRBV7-3
TGTGCCACCCAGGGACCCCACCTTGGGCCCCAGCATTTT,CATQGPHLGPQHF,.,.,TRBJ1-5,TRBV24-1
TGTGCCAGCAGCCAAGTAGGGGGAAAGTGGATCAATGAGCAGTTCTTC,CASSQVGGKWINEQFF,.,.,TRBJ2-1,TRBV3-1/TRBV3-2
TGTGCCAGCAGCCCCGACAGGGACCAGCCCCAGCATTTT,CASSPDRDQPQHF,TRBD1,.,TRBJ1-5,TRBV7-6
TGTGCCAGCGGCCCACAGAGCTCTGGAAACACCATATATTTT,CASGPQSSGNTIYF,.,.,TRBJ1-3,TRBV9
TGTGCCAGCAGCGTCAGGACGGACGAGCAGTACTTC,CASSVRTDEQYF,.,.,TRBJ2-7,TRBV7-9
TGTGCCAGCAGAACCGACAGGGTAGGCACTGAAGCTTTCTTT,CASRTDRVGTEAFF,TRBD1,.,TRBJ1-1,TRBV27
TGTGCCAGCAGCCAAGAGGCCAGGGATACGGAAGCTTTCTTT,CASSQEARDTEAFF,.,.,TRBJ1-1,TRBV3-1/TRBV3-2
TGTGCCAGTAGTATAGGGACTAGCGGGGGCCCCACAGATACGCAGTATTTT,CASSIGTSGGPTDTQYF,TRBD2,.,TRBJ2-3,TRBV19
TGTGCCAGCAGCGTAGGAGGGGGGTCGAACACCGGGGAGCTGTTTTTT,CASSVGGGSNTGELFF,.,.,TRBJ2-2,TRBV9
TGTGCCAGCAGCCAAGGCGGGAGAGTCAAAAACATTCAGTACTTC,CASSQGGRVKNIQYF,TRBD2,.,TRBJ2-4,TRBV3-1/TRBV3-2
TGTGCCAGCTCACCAAGGGCGGGGGAGTACAATGAGCAGTTCTTC,CASSPRAGEYNEQFF,TRBD2,.,TRBJ2-1,TRBV18